The 32 T cell receptor beta chains listed next were all sequenced from one sample in a study of T cell clonality in common variable immunodeficiency. Profiled with immunoSEQ multiplex PCR; TCRdb holds only in-frame clones, not every one. Listed for the sample are approximately 44,000 clones, none seen a single time. The material sequenced was peripheral blood mononuclear cells. These receptors were collected from a person aged 18 to 70 in good health.

This clone was seen a few times. The chain's CDR3 is CSAEELAGDRYEQFF. The part of the CDR3 DNA that was read is TGCAGTGCGGAAGAACTAGCGGGGGACCGCTATGAG. The rearrangement links TRBV20-1 to TRBJ2-1, with 11 positions matching TRBD2. Coverage ceases 3 residues before the CDR3 finishes, and the germline J gene fills in the end. The germline gives CDR1 DFQATT, CDR2 SNEGSKA (reference sequence). The junction had 12 bases not matched to a gene; V was cut back by 6 bases and J by 8 bases. The CDR3 has 15 residues.

This clone was counted many times. The DNA read from the CDR3 is TGTGCCAGTGAACAAATCACAGGGGCTGGGGAG. Its translation is CASEQITGAGE. The full CDR3 reads CASEQITGAGELFF. The rearrangement uses TRBV2 and TRBJ2-2; 7 bases map to TRBD1. The read is 3 residues too short to cover the CDR3 end, so that end is filled in from the germline J gene. This CDR3 contains 14 residues. The trim removed 9 bases at V and 8 bases at J, leaving 12 bases unmatched. Germline loops: CDR1 SNHLY, CDR2 FYNNEI.

This clone showed up many times. The CDR3 goes on 3 residues after the read ends, and that part is filled in from the germline J gene. V gene TRBV2 combines with J gene TRBJ1-5, with 10 bases aligning to TRBD1. The CDR3 has 15 residues. Per germline, CDR1 SNHLY and CDR2 FYNNEI. J was trimmed by 4 bases and V by 6 bases; bases with no gene match: 6. CDR3 bases read: TGTGCCAGCAGATCCGGGACAGGGGAAAATCAGCCC. The encoded protein is CASRSGTGENQP. The whole CDR3 region reads CASRSGTGENQPQHF.

This clone was seen ten or more times. With the read ending 3 residues before the CDR3 end, the germline J gene is used to fill in that end. The chain links TRBV9 to TRBJ2-3, with a weak D call TRBD1 (5 bases). Germline V gives CDR1 SGDLS, CDR2 YYNGEE. V was trimmed by 2 bases and J by 0 bases, leaving 10 bases between them. The CDR3 loop spans 15 amino acids. Here the CDR3 reads CASSVEGDSTDTQYF. CDR3 bases read: TGTGCCAGCAGCGTGGAAGGGGATAGCACAGATACG.

This clone came up many times. The observed sequence ends 3 residues before the CDR3 terminus, with the missing tail filled in from the germline J gene. The chain has TRBV11-2 and TRBJ1-2, with 7 bases matching TRBD1. CDR3 length: 14 residues. The J segment lost 5 bases and the V segment lost 5 bases, leaving 8 bases of the junction unmatched. Germline V CDR1 and CDR2: SGHAT, FQNNGV. CDR3 protein: CASSQGGLWYGYTF. The covered CDR3 bases are TGTGCCAGCAGCCAGGGGGGCCTTTGGTATGGC.

This clone showed up many times. The read finishes 3 residues shy of the CDR3 end, and the germline J gene is used to complete it. This chain joins TRBV19 and TRBJ2-5; 10 bases match TRBD1. The CDR3 covers 15 residues. Germline assignment: CDR1 LNHDA and CDR2 SQIVND (reference sequence). V gave up 7 bases and J gave up 2 bases; unmatched junction bases: 7. The covered CDR3 bases are TGTGCCAGTACCAGGGACAGGGGCGGTCAAGAGACC. This encodes CASTRDRGGQET. The whole CDR3 is CASTRDRGGQETQYF.

At least ten counts were recorded for this clone. The read stops 3 residues short of the end of the CDR3; the missing end is completed from the germline J gene. This chain joins TRBV6-4 and TRBJ2-2; no reliable D call. V lost 5 bases to trimming and J lost 6 bases, with 10 bases between them. Germline CDR1 and CDR2: MRHNA and SNTAGT. The CDR3 runs to 13 residues. The sequenced CDR3 bases are TGTGCCAGCAGTCAAGAGGCAGCCGGGGAG. This translates into CASSQEAAGE. The complete CDR3 reads CASSQEAAGELFF.

This clone was detected ten times or more. With the read ending 3 residues before the CDR3 end, the germline J gene is used to fill in that end. V gene TRBV6-4 combines with J gene TRBJ1-2; 7 bases are a match to TRBD1. CDR1 and CDR2 from the germline V gene are MRHNA and SNTAGT. The J segment lost 4 bases and the V segment lost 1 base, leaving 6 bases of the junction unmatched. This CDR3 is built from 15 residues. The CDR3 spells CASSDYRGLFYGYTF. The sequenced part of the CDR3 DNA is TGTGCCAGCAGTGACTACAGGGGCCTCTTCTATGGC.

Notes on this clone: The sequenced fragment ends 3 residues before the CDR3 boundary, so the rest is inferred from the germline J gene. The V and J genes are TRBV2 and TRBJ1-5; tentative D call: TRBD1 (6 bases). Between the trimmed V and J ends, which lost 3 bases and 6 bases, there was a span of 18 bases. Looked up from germline, CDR1 is SNHLY and CDR2 is FYNNEI. CDR3 length: 16 amino acids. The sequenced CDR3 bases are TGTGCCAGCAGTGACCGGATAAGCGGGGGCAGTCAGCCC. Translation: CASSDRISGGSQP. The whole CDR3 sequence is CASSDRISGGSQPQHF.

Ten or more counts support this clone. The read halts 3 residues ahead of the CDR3 end, with the missing end drawn from the germline J gene. The rearrangement joins TRBV11-2 to TRBJ2-7, with D possibly being TRBD1 (6 bases). Germline CDR1 reads SGHAT; CDR2 reads FQNNGV. The CDR3 extends over 12 amino acids. With 5 bases removed from V and 5 bases from J, the gap between germline ends came to 10 bases. CDR3 DNA, as far as it was read: TGTGCCAGCAGCCCCACAGGGAACGAG. Translating gives CASSPTGNE. The whole CDR3 reads CASSPTGNEQYF.

This clone came up many times. The read ends 3 residues shy of where the CDR3 ends; the end is completed using the germline J gene. The J gene is TRBJ1-1, the V gene TRBV5-1, with D possibly matching TRBD1 (6 bases). From germline, CDR1 is SGHRS and CDR2 YFSETQ. The V and J ends lost 7 bases and 0 bases respectively, with 10 bases between them. This CDR3 has 13 amino acids. This CDR3 is CASFGQMNTEAFF. The sequenced CDR3 bases are TGCGCCAGCTTTGGACAGATGAACACTGAA.

This clone was recorded at least ten times. The CDR3 is cut off 3 residues early in the read; its end comes from the germline J gene. V gene TRBV2 combines with J gene TRBJ2-4; D is perhaps TRBD1 or TRBD2 (6 bases each). V was trimmed by 2 bases and J by 6 bases, leaving 14 bases between them. Germline values: CDR1 SNHLY, CDR2 FYNNEI. This CDR3 region has 15 residues. CDR3 DNA (partial): TGTGCCAGCAGTGAAAGTGGAGGGGGTGGAAACATT. It yields the protein CASSESGGGGNI. From start to end, the CDR3 is CASSESGGGGNIQYF.

There are many counts of this clone. The missing CDR3 end, 3 residues past where the read stops, is filled in from the germline J gene. V is TRBV12-3 or TRBV12-4 and J is TRBJ2-1; 9 positions agree with TRBD2. This CDR3 is built from 16 residues. Trimming at V came to 0 bases and at J to 7 bases, leaving 7 bases not matched to a gene. The CDR3 region is CASSLALTSGLNEQFF. CDR3 DNA (partial): TGTGCCAGCAGTTTAGCGTTGACTAGCGGACTTAATGAG.

This clone was recorded at least ten times. With the read ending 3 residues before the CDR3 end, the germline J gene is used to fill in that end. V is TRBV6-1 and J is TRBJ1-2; no clear D. V was clipped by 2 bases and J by 2 bases, with 12 bases between them. The germline V gene encodes CDR1 MNHNS and CDR2 SASEGT. The length of the CDR3 is 15 residues. CDR3 in amino acids: CASSEWRQSNYGYTF. CDR3 bases read: TGTGCCAGCAGTGAATGGCGGCAGTCCAACTATGGC.

Many counts were recorded for this clone. With the read ending 3 residues before the CDR3 end, the germline J gene is used to fill in that end. The genes are TRBV7-8 and TRBJ1-2; 7 bases agree with TRBD1. V trimming: 5 bases; J trimming: 0 bases; junction bases outside the gene matches: 15. CDR1 is SGHVS, CDR2 FQNEAQ, per germline. The CDR3 spans 18 residues. CDR3 DNA, as far as it was read: TGTGCCAGCAGCCCAGTTAGGATAACGGGACAGACTAACTATGGC. Its protein product is CASSPVRITGQTNYG. The full CDR3 protein is CASSPVRITGQTNYGYTF.

This clone appeared many times. The read finishes 3 residues shy of the CDR3 end, and the germline J gene is used to complete it. V is TRBV18 and J is TRBJ2-3; weak D call: TRBD1 (5 bases). CDR3 length: 17 residues. V lost 0 bases and J lost 1, with 14 bases in between. Germline assignment: CDR1 KGHSH and CDR2 LQKENI. The covered CDR3 bases are TGTGCCAGCTCACCACCGAGACAGCGAGTGGGCACAGATACG. Amino acid sequence: CASSPPRQRVGTDT. The full-length CDR3 reads as CASSPPRQRVGTDTQYF.

Ten or more counts support this clone. Read coverage stops 3 residues before the CDR3 terminus; the germline J gene supplies the remainder. Other DNA sequences from this sample encode an identical CDR3 as well. The V gene is TRBV20-1, the J gene TRBJ1-6, with D hard to call. The CDR3 spans 16 residues. In germline, CDR1 is DFQATT, CDR2 SNEGSKA (reference sequence). V lost 3 bases and J lost 1, with 13 bases in between. The CDR3 region is CSARYPPGSYNSPLHF. CDR3 bases read: TGCAGTGCTAGGTACCCCCCCGGGTCCTATAATTCACCC.

This clone has at least ten counts. The read finishes 3 residues shy of the CDR3 end, and the germline J gene is used to complete it. The chain employs TRBV9 and TRBJ2-7, with 9 bases identical to TRBD1. This CDR3 region has 14 residues. CDR1 is SGDLS and CDR2 is YYNGEE in the germline V gene. Unmatched junction bases numbered 5, after V lost 3 bases and J lost 4 bases. CDR3 in amino acids: CASSAGTGRYEQYF. CDR3 DNA, as far as it was read: TGTGCCAGCAGCGCGGGGACAGGGAGGTACGAG.

This clone was seen repeatedly, ten times or more. The CDR3 bases that were read are TGTGCCAGCTCGGAACAGGGGGCGATAAGGCAAGAGACC. This gives the protein CASSEQGAIRQET. The whole CDR3 region reads CASSEQGAIRQETQYF. The chain couples TRBV2 to TRBJ2-5; 9 nucleotides match TRBD1. The CDR3 end lies 3 residues beyond the end of the read and is filled in from the germline J gene. V trimming: 8 bases; J trimming: 2 bases; junction bases outside the gene matches: 12. The CDR3 runs to 16 residues. Germline CDR1 reads SNHLY; CDR2 reads FYNNEI. The whole variable domain, filled in from reference TRBV2 and TRBJ2-5, reads EPEVTQTPSHQVTQMGQEVILRCVPISNHLYFYWYRQILGQKVEFLVSFYNNEISEKSEIFDDQFSVERPDGSNFTLKIRSTKLEDSAMYFCASSEQGAIRQETQYFGPGTRLLVL.

This clone occurred many times. Sequencing ends 3 residues short of the CDR3 end; the germline J gene provides the rest. Additional DNA sequences in this sample encode the identical CDR3. The V call is TRBV30, the J call TRBJ1-4, with TRBD1 identical over 10 bases. Unmatched junction bases numbered 8, after V lost 3 bases and J lost 7 bases. The germline gives CDR1 GTSNPN, CDR2 SVGIG (reference sequence). CDR3 size: 15 residues. The part of the CDR3 DNA that was read is TGTGCCTGGAGCCTTGGACAGGGGGGGGGTGAAAAA. This sequence encodes CAWSLGQGGGEK. Given in full, the CDR3 is CAWSLGQGGGEKLFF.

This clone was detected many times. The sequenced fragment ends 3 residues before the CDR3 boundary, so the rest is inferred from the germline J gene. This chain connects TRBV2 to TRBJ1-2; the D gene is possibly TRBD1 (5 bases). V was clipped by 4 bases and J by 7 bases, with 13 bases between them. The germline V gene has CDR1 SNHLY and CDR2 FYNNEI. This CDR3 spans 13 amino acids. The CDR3 DNA, read in part, is TGTGCCAGCAGTGGATCCAGGGTGGGTGGC. Translation gives CASSGSRVGG. In full, the CDR3 is CASSGSRVGGYTF.

This clone was seen repeatedly, ten times or more. One end of the junction does not line up with germline, which may come from a read error. Read data end 3 residues before the CDR3 end; the end is taken from the germline J gene. The chain combines TRBV20-1 with TRBJ2-7; maybe TRBD1 (5 bases). The CDR3 runs 13 residues. Germline-derived CDR1 and CDR2 are DFQATT and SNEGSKA (reference sequence). The CDR3 DNA, read in part, is TGCGGTGCTAGACCCACAGGCGCATACGAG. Translated: CGARPTGAYE. The whole CDR3 is CGARPTGAYEQYF.

At least ten counts were recorded for this clone. The sequenced fragment ends 3 residues before the CDR3 boundary, so the rest is inferred from the germline J gene. This chain uses TRBV20-1 with TRBJ1-2; 7 bases align to TRBD1. Germline CDR1 and CDR2: DFQATT and SNEGSKA (reference sequence). The CDR3 has 14 amino acids. The chain's CDR3 is CSARRDSLREGYTF. Incomplete CDR3 DNA: TGCAGTGCTAGACGGGACAGCCTACGGGAGGGC.

At least ten counts were recorded for this clone. The CDR3 goes on 3 residues after the read ends, and that part is filled in from the germline J gene. The chain employs TRBV2 and TRBJ2-2, with 9 bases lining up with TRBD1. There are 15 residues in the CDR3. The germline CDR1 and CDR2 sequences are SNHLY and FYNNEI. The V gene end was trimmed by 7 bases and the J gene end by 6 bases; junction bases not matched to a gene: 9. CDR3 bases read: TGTGCCAGCAATCCAACAGGGGGCGCGTCCGGGGAG. It translates to CASNPTGGASGE. The complete CDR3 sequence is CASNPTGGASGELFF.

Many counts were recorded for this clone. The read ends 3 residues shy of where the CDR3 ends; the end is completed using the germline J gene. This chain links TRBV5-5 with TRBJ1-1; D is unclear. CDR1 and CDR2 from the germline V gene are SGHKS and YYEKEE (reference sequence). V gave up 0 bases and J gave up 1 base, with 4 bases separating them. The CDR3 length is 13 residues. CDR3 DNA, as far as it was read: TGTGCCAGCAGCTTGGTCTCGAACACTGAA. This translates into CASSLVSNTE. The full CDR3 is CASSLVSNTEAFF.

This clone occurred many times. The CDR3 goes on 3 residues after the read ends, and that part is filled in from the germline J gene. The V gene is TRBV6-4, the J gene TRBJ2-5; 7 bases are shared with TRBD1. The CDR3 is made up of 15 amino acids. Germline loops: CDR1 MRHNA, CDR2 SNTAGT. Trimming took 4 bases from V and 4 from J; bases not matched to a gene: 9. The CDR3 DNA, read in part, is TGTGCCAGCAGTGCCCAAAAGGGGGCTATAGAGACC. Amino acid sequence: CASSAQKGAIET. The whole CDR3 sequence reads CASSAQKGAIETQYF.

This clone occurred many times. The chain's CDR3 is CASSERQGHEDSYEQYF. The CDR3 bases that were read are TGTGCCAGCAGTGAACGGCAGGGTCACGAAGACTCCTACGAG. The rearrangement uses TRBV6-1 and TRBJ2-7, with D possibly matching TRBD1 (5 bases). The read stops 3 residues short of the end of the CDR3; the missing end is completed from the germline J gene. This CDR3 has 17 residues. From germline, CDR1 is MNHNS and CDR2 SASEGT. V was cut by 2 bases and J by 0 bases, with 17 bases left in between.

This clone has ten or more counts. Sequencing ends 3 residues short of the CDR3 end; the germline J gene provides the rest. The chain recombines TRBV13 with TRBJ1-1; TRBD1 matches at 9 bases. The CDR3 totals 15 residues. Trimming took 7 bases from V and 3 from J; bases not matched to a gene: 9. Per the germline V gene, CDR1 is PRHDT and CDR2 is FYEKMQ (reference sequence). The CDR3 protein is CASKGTGIIDTEAFF. The sequenced part of the CDR3 DNA is TGTGCCAGCAAGGGGACAGGGATTATCGACACTGAA.

This clone was observed at least ten times. Read coverage stops 3 residues before the CDR3 terminus; the germline J gene supplies the remainder. This sequence joins TRBV5-4 and TRBJ1-6, with 8 bases fitting TRBD1. This CDR3 has 14 residues. Unmatched junction bases numbered 3, after V lost 4 bases and J lost 6 bases. Germline CDR1 is SGHNT and CDR2 is YYREEE (reference sequence). CDR3: CASSRTGGNSPLHF. CDR3 bases read: TGTGCCAGCAGCCGAACAGGGGGTAATTCACCC.

This clone was detected many times. CDR3 residues: CASSPLDRAYLNTEAFF. The DNA read from the CDR3 is TGTGCCAGCTCACCCCTGGACAGGGCCTATCTGAACACTGAA. The chain recombines TRBV18 with TRBJ1-1; 8 nucleotides agree with TRBD1. The sequence runs out 3 residues before the end of the CDR3; the remainder is reconstructed from the germline J gene. Trimming took 3 bases from V and 0 from J; bases not matched to a gene: 9. The CDR3 loop spans 17 amino acids. CDR1 and CDR2 from the germline V gene are KGHSH and LQKENI.

Comments on this clone: From the germline J gene comes the end of the CDR3, since the read stops 3 residues before it. This rearrangement joins TRBV6-2 or TRBV6-3 to TRBJ2-1; no clear D. Germline V gene sequence: CDR1 MNHEY, CDR2 SVGEGT. Trimming stripped 4 bases from V and 4 bases from J, with 8 bases between. The CDR3 extends over 13 amino acids. The CDR3 sequence is CASSSDRYNEQFF. The DNA read from the CDR3 is TGTGCCAGCAGTTCTGATCGGTACAATGAG.

The table lists this clone with a few counts. Mismatch with germline at one junction end may stem from a read error. The chain's CDR3 is CASSLRQGAYDYTF. The covered CDR3 bases are TGTGCCAGCAGCTTGAGACAGGGGGCCTATGAC. The rearrangement links TRBV7-9 to TRBJ1-2, with TRBD1 identical over 10 bases. The DNA ends 3 residues before the CDR3 does, and the rest of the CDR3 is filled in from the germline J gene. This CDR3 region has 14 residues. The germline V gene has CDR1 SEHNR and CDR2 FQNEAQ (reference sequence).